These T cell receptor beta chains were read from a single sample in a study of OX40 agonist ivuxolimab in advanced cancers. The method was immunoSEQ multiplex PCR; TCRdb's version includes in-frame clones alone and lacks a portion of them. The repertoire holds 25,000 or so clones, with around 73% as singletons. The sequences come from CD4+ or CD8+ T cells sorted from blood, collected in a trial of the OX40 agonist ivuxolimab. The source is an adult with an advanced solid tumor such as melanoma, head and neck, liver or kidney cancer. CDR3s include the opening cysteine and the closing phenylalanine or tryptophan. D genes are given only for firm matches. Rows give clone size only sometimes, using once, few, many, or a class for an expanded clone.

V	D	J	size	DNA	CDR3
TRBV6-1	-	TRBJ2-7	few	TGTGCCAGCAGTGAAACAGGGACGGGGGAGCAGTACTTC	CASSETGTGEQYF
TRBV27	-	TRBJ1-1	-	TGTGCCAGCCGGAGCCGTTCGTTTGAGGGTGAAGCTTTCTTT	CASRSRSFEGEAFF
TRBV7-8	TRBD1	TRBJ2-1	-	TGTGCCAGCAGTTTGGGACAGGGGGGCAATGAGCAGTTCTTC	CASSLGQGGNEQFF
TRBV19	-	TRBJ1-2	-	TGTGCCAGTAGTATAGCTCGACGGGTGACTAACTATGGCTACACCTTC	CASSIARRVTNYGYTF
TRBV5-4	TRBD1	TRBJ2-5	-	TGTGCCAGCAGCTCGGGACAGGAAGCTACCCAGTACTTC	CASSSGQEATQYF
TRBV16	-	TRBJ1-4	medium-sized	TGTGCCAGCAGCCAAATGGGGGAAAAACTGTTTTTT	CASSQMGEKLFF
TRBV2	-	TRBJ2-7	-	TGTGCCAGCACCTTCTCGGGGGCGAGCTCCCACGAGCAGTACTTC	CASTFSGASSHEQYF
TRBV27	-	TRBJ2-5	few	TGTGCCAGCAGTTTATTAGGAGCGGGGACCCAGTACTTC	CASSLLGAGTQYF
TRBV4-2	-	TRBJ2-1	-	TGTGCCAGCAGCCCCGAAGAGTTATACAATGAGCAGTTCTTC	CASSPEELYNEQFF
TRBV4-3	-	TRBJ2-7	-	TGCGCCAGCAGCCAAGAAGCTCGCACGAGTCCCACCTACGAGCAGTACTTC	CASSQEARTSPTYEQYF
TRBV27	-	TRBJ1-1	once	TGTGCCAGCAGTTTAGTGGTTAACACTGAAGCTTTCTTT	CASSLVVNTEAFF
TRBV7-2	TRBD1	TRBJ2-2	-	TGTGCCAGCAGCTTAGCTACAGGGGGTACCGGGGAGCTGTTTTTT	CASSLATGGTGELFF
TRBV19	-	TRBJ1-6	-	TGTGCCAGTAGTATGAGGGCCGTAAATTCACCCCTCCACTTT	CASSMRAVNSPLHF
TRBV25-1	TRBD1	TRBJ1-2	-	TGTGCCAGCAGAGACAGGGGTGGGGATCCCCTCTATGGCTACACCTTC	CASRDRGGDPLYGYTF
TRBV14	-	TRBJ1-2	-	TGTGCCAGCAGCCAACTGGGGAACTATGGCTACACCTTC	CASSQLGNYGYTF
TRBV27	-	TRBJ2-1	-	TGTGCCAGCAGTCCCACCAGGGTAGAGCAGTTCTTC	CASSPTRVEQFF
TRBV11-2	-	TRBJ1-1	-	TGTGCCAGCAGCTCGTACAGGGCGGGTAGCACTGAAGCTTTCTTT	CASSSYRAGSTEAFF
TRBV19	-	TRBJ1-1	-	TGTGCCAGTAGGCTCGGGAACACTGAAGCTTTCTTT	CASRLGNTEAFF
TRBV7-9	-	TRBJ1-4	once	TGTGCCAGCAGCATGACCAAGACAGGTGCAAATGAAAAACTGTTTTTT	CASSMTKTGANEKLFF
TRBV11-3	-	TRBJ1-1	-	TGTGCCAGCAGCCTAGGGCGGGGGCCCACTGAAGCTTTCTTT	CASSLGRGPTEAFF
TRBV11-1	TRBD1	TRBJ1-5	once	TGTGCCAGCAGCCAAGGACAGGCAAATCAGCCCCAGCATTTT	CASSQGQANQPQHF
TRBV27	TRBD1	TRBJ2-7	-	TGTGCCGCCTCCGGGACAGGGTCCTACGAGCAGTACTTC	CAASGTGSYEQYF